This record looks at one T cell receptor (beta chain) sequence and its context. Its target is not known. Total RNA isolation used whole blood (no T cell sorting was performed). The RNA usage for each TCR library was approximately 3,500 ng of total RNA. Molecular identifiers with 6-nucleotide sample barcodes were added during cDNA synthesis via template switching. After re-calling the 5' RACE reads, TCRdb lists one entry per CDR3 protein, DNA absent. The sample table sets out fewer than 550,000 distinct CDR3 sequences. CDR1 and CDR2 from the germline V gene are MNHEY and SVGAGI. The CDR3 sequence is 13 residues long. The data derive from a study of monozygotic twins with inflammatory bowel disease. Study-wide results and caveats: With inverse Simpson as the measure, TCRbeta diversity was lower in IBD patients than in healthy co-twins.

This receptor was identified in a human donor with ulcerative colitis or Crohn's disease, or a healthy co-twin of an affected twin (not recorded which). What was sequenced was blood. This chain links TRBV6-5 with TRBJ2-3. CDR3 sequence: CASRRMGSDTQYF.